The 10 T cell receptor beta chains reported below all come from one sample, sequenced in a study of T cell repertoires in cytomegalovirus infection. TCRdb recomputed calls from the reads with MiXCR, one row per CDR3 protein. Of some 700,000 distinct CDR3 sequences in the sample, around 30% were seen once. Their cognate antigens are unknown. The source was cultured PBMCs, collected from culture after CMV antigen stimulation. The receptors were sampled from a human donor in good health (CMV status not recorded). Some clones in this sample may be carry-over from other donors' samples.

The CDR3 is CASSYSPGAGNTIYF. The CDR3 nucleotides are TGTGCCAGCAGTTACTCGCCAGGGGCTGGAAACACCATATATTTT. This rearrangement joins TRBV6-5 to TRBJ1-3, with D tentatively TRBD1 (6 bases). This CDR3 has 15 residues. Trimming removed 0 bases at V and 2 bases at J, with 8 bases between. CDR1 MNHEY and CDR2 SVGAGI come from the germline V gene.

The chain recombines TRBV10-3 with TRBJ2-4; 10 bases match TRBD2. Germline V gene sequence: CDR1 ENHRY, CDR2 SYGVKD. The CDR3 is made up of 18 amino acids. V was clipped by 2 bases and J by 0 bases; unmatched bases: 7. CDR3 nucleotide sequence: TGTGCCATCAGTGAGCCAGCGGGAGGGCCGGGAGCCAAAAACATTCAGTACTTC. This codes for CAISEPAGGPGAKNIQYF.

The table lists this clonotype with a few counts. An end of the junction does not agree with germline; a read error may underlie this. The rearrangement links TRBV4-2 to TRBJ1-1; D gene uncertain. The germline V gene has CDR1 LGHNA and CDR2 YNFKEQ. This CDR3 comprises 14 residues. The CDR3 nucleotides read TGTGCCAGCAGTCAAGAGGTACTCAACACTGAAGCTTTCTTT. This sequence encodes CASSQEVLNTEAFF.

This rearrangement joins TRBV6-2 or TRBV6-3 to TRBJ2-1; TRBD2 matches 11 bases. The CDR3 is 14 amino acids. V was pared by 7 bases and J by 6 bases, with 5 bases of the junction left unmatched. The germline CDR1 and CDR2 sequences are MNHEY and SVGEGT. In nucleotides, the CDR3 is TGTGCCAGCACCGTTAGCGGGGGGGCCAATGAGCAGTTCTTC. Its translation is CASTVSGGANEQFF.

The table lists this clonotype with a few counts. The chain combines TRBV3-1 with TRBJ1-4, with D possibly matching TRBD1 (5 bases). Trimming took off 7 bases at V and 2 bases at J, with 11 bases between the two ends. The CDR3 consists of 14 residues. In germline, CDR1 is LGHDT, CDR2 YNNKEL (reference sequence). The CDR3 here is CASNTGGTNEKLFF. In nucleotides, the CDR3 is TGTGCCAGCAACACGGGGGGGACTAATGAAAAACTGTTTTTT. Together with reference TRBV3-1 and TRBJ1-4, the CDR3 gives the full variable domain: DTAVSQTPKYLVTQMGNDKSIKCEQNLGHDTMYWYKQDSKKFLKIMFSYNNKELIINETVPNRFSPKSPDKAHLNLHINSLELGDSAVYFCASNTGGTNEKLFFGSGTQLSVL.

This clonotype occurred a few times. The chain couples TRBV6-1 to TRBJ1-4, with D possibly being TRBD1 (5 bases). This CDR3 has 18 residues. Trimming removed 6 bases from V and 4 bases from J, with 24 bases in between. Germline V lookup: CDR1 MNHNS, CDR2 SASEGT. CDR3 sequence (DNA): TGTGCCAGCAGCCCCCTGGGGCGACATCTCCGGGATAATGAAAAACTGTTTTTT. This encodes CASSPLGRHLRDNEKLFF.

This clonotype was seen many times. The V call is TRBV7-2, the J call TRBJ1-6; D unresolved. V lost 5 bases and J 8 bases, leaving 7 bases between the germline ends. Per germline, CDR1 SGHTA and CDR2 FQGNSA. The CDR3 runs to 12 residues. CDR3 DNA: TGTGCCAGCAGCCTCACGGATTCACCCCTCCACTTT. Protein product: CASSLTDSPLHF. The variable domain in full, completed from reference TRBV7-2 and TRBJ1-6, reads GAGVSQSPSNKVTEKGKDVELRCDPISGHTALYWYRQSLGQGLEFLIYFQGNSAPDKSGLPSDRFSAERTGGSVSTLTIQRTQQEDSAVYLCASSLTDSPLHFGNGTRLTVT.

This chain links TRBV6-2 or TRBV6-3 with TRBJ2-7, with D perhaps TRBD2 (5 bases). The CDR3 consists of 13 residues. Germline values: CDR1 MNHEY, CDR2 SVGEGT. V lost 5 bases and J lost 0, with 8 bases in between. The CDR3 DNA follows: TGTGCCAGCAGTAACCGGGGCTCCTACGAGCAGTACTTC. Protein: CASSNRGSYEQYF.

This clonotype has a handful of counts. J is TRBJ2-1 and V is TRBV7-7, with TRBD2 identical over 10 bases. J lost 7 bases, V lost 4 bases, and 4 bases had no gene match. The CDR3 length is 14 residues. The germline V gene encodes CDR1 SSHAT and CDR2 FNYEAQ (reference sequence). The CDR3 reads CASSSTSGTNEQFF. As DNA, the CDR3 is TGTGCCAGCAGCTCTACTAGCGGGACGAATGAGCAGTTCTTC.

The chain combines TRBV11-3 with TRBJ2-1; D is ambiguous. The CDR3 length is 15 residues. Germline V gene lookup returns CDR1 SGHNT and CDR2 YENEEA. V was cut by 5 bases and J by 0 bases, with 11 bases left in between. CDR3 DNA: TGTGCCAGCAGCCTGCATAAGAGCTCCTACAATGAGCAGTTCTTC. Protein sequence: CASSLHKSSYNEQFF.